The present T cell receptor (beta chain) was sequenced within a study of T and B cells in COVID-19 patients (dated by TCRdb to about 2020). Context from the whole study: In this study, adaptive immunity was profiled in COVID-19 patients who either had active infection or had recovered, using TRB and IGH repertoire sequencing of peripheral blood. Patients in the recovered cohort had a median age of around 30 years, compared with 67 years for patients in the active-infection cohort. A couple of patients belonged to both the recovered and active cohorts because samples were available from active disease and after recovery. For the repertoire analyses, the comparison was an age-matched reference group of roughly 39 healthy donors who were negative for COVID-19 antibodies. Comorbidities linked to unfavorable COVID-19 outcome were present in about 90% of the roughly 20 patients in the active-infection cohort. As many as 9 follow-up blood samples were taken per patient, and some of the samples covered different disease stages within the same individual. The repository of TCR and BCR sequences included 69 time points from 35 to 45 patients, and more than 8 million TCR sequences were analysed. Critical illness requiring mechanical ventilation or ECMO was present in about 60% of the 20 patients in the active-infection cohort. A recovered cohort was made up of 15 to 19 patients contributing under 25 samples, mostly after mild to moderate COVID-19 managed as outpatients.

Taken from the germline V gene, the CDR1 and CDR2 loops are SGHRS and YFSETQ. The germline V and J ends show losses of 3 bases and 4 bases respectively, and no gene match explains 7 bases of the junction. Reading from cysteine to phenylalanine, the CDR3 counts 15 amino acids. This entry keeps only the CDR3 DNA: 45 bases, framed from base 1. Instrument on record: Illumina MiSeq. Multiplex PCR with BIOMED2 TRB-A/B primer pools was used to amplify TRB rearrangements. Two consecutive PCRs added Illumina-compatible adapters and 7-nucleotide sample barcodes to the amplicons. All library PCRs used Phusion HS II polymerase. Amplicons were gel-purified with the NucleoSpin Gel and PCR Clean-up kit, quantified on Qubit, and pooled at approximately 4 nM. Amplicon pool quality was checked on an Agilent 2100 Bioanalyzer before Illumina next-generation sequencing. Per the authors' processing: Annotation of TRB rearrangements was performed with MiXCR 3.0.8 using the default MiXCR reference library. Non-productive reads and sequences with fewer than 2 reads were excluded, and each unique CDR3 nucleotide sequence counted as one clone. Clonality, diversity, richness and V-J gene usage were calculated in R 3.5.1. GLIPH2 was used for TCR clustering by CDR3 similarity, and generation probabilities were calculated by OLGA. Only GLIPH2 clusters with at least four unique TCR clonotypes present in at least three individuals were retained. The public reads were run again by TCRdb, first through fastp at Q25 and then through MiXCR, and only productive beta chains were kept. Every CDR3 protein is listed once, alongside the most common genes and DNA of its rows. It is TCRdb's table, rather than the study itself, that gives the V and J calls and clone size. The sample table lists roughly 4,600 distinct CDR3 sequences, about 19% of them with a count of one. The ten largest clones capture 3% to 3.5% of the sample.

The paper's findings and limits, for the study overall: TRB repertoires were found to be highly clonal in active COVID-19, whereas diversity and richness at recovery were found to rise above healthy donor levels. It was stated that prospective validation of the reported TCR clusters was required before the clusters could be put to clinical use. A total of fewer than 3,000 TCR clusters were exclusive to the recovered cohort, and approximately 31 of those clusters were low-pGen clusters. Few blood samples were available from mildly ill patients while symptoms were present or from severe cases at early time points. The size of the cohort was considered insufficient for assessing HLA contributions to COVID-19 susceptibility or severity. Specific T cell subsets (CD4+/Treg/CD8+) and sorted SARS-CoV-2-responsive or tetramer+ T cells had not yet been sequenced, and the corresponding sequencing experiments were ongoing. Patients with COVID-19 were reported to show strongly skewed TRBV/TRBJ gene usage.

This clonotype occurred a few times. No antigen is known for it. One base away there is no much larger clone; base qualities are not given. TRB repertoires were amplified using roughly 230-550 ng of genomic DNA isolated from blood. Sequences were obtained from blood. The sequence derives from a human donor with active COVID-19. This chain is built from TRBV5-1 and TRBJ2-3, with 8 central nucleotides matching TRBD2. CDR3 region: CASSSPGGSPDTQYF. The sequenced DNA is TGCGCCAGCAGCTCACCGGGAGGGAGCCCAGATACGCAGTATTTT.